The sequence of this T cell receptor (beta chain) was determined in a study of vaccination and CD4 T cells after COVID-19. Study context: Each enrolled participant received a two-dose regimen of either BNT162b2 or mRNA-1273 vaccine. Treatment of control cultures consisted of a CEFX pool, an HIV-1 Nef pool, or no peptide.

Findings and limits, study-wide: Convalescent patients displayed spike mono-reactivity in 304 of 307 vaccine-specific clones.

Treatment in this sample: roughly 11-day PBMC culture with coronavirus spike peptide pools or control peptides (ViraFEST assay). Peptide pool stimulation in ViraFEST expanded antigen-specific T cells, whose TCRs were then sequenced. The study sequenced cultured CD4+ T cell DNA using the Oncomine TCR Beta short-read assay. TCRdb re-called the PCR reads through MiXCR, storing one row per CDR3 protein. The sample shows fewer than 15,000 distinct CDR3 sequences, roughly 56% of them seen only once. On this clonotype: The antigen is unknown.

Material: CD4+ T cells from blood, cultured in vitro. The receptor was isolated from a human donor who had recovered from COVID-19.

The CDR3 nucleotides read TGCGCCAGCAGCTTCCGGGACAGAGCCTACGAGCAGTACTTC. Translating gives CASSFRDRAYEQYF. The rearrangement uses TRBV5-1 and TRBJ2-7; 7 bases agree with TRBD1. The V and J ends lost 2 bases and 2 bases, in that order; junction bases with no gene match: 4. The CDR3 is 14 amino acids. Germline CDR1 and CDR2: SGHRS and YFSETQ.